This passage covers 22 T cell receptor beta chains from one sample sequenced in a study of vaccination and CD4 T cells after COVID-19. Treatment specified: roughly nine-day PBMC culture with coronavirus spike peptide pools or control peptides (ViraFEST assay). Antigens of these TCRs are unknown. Cultured CD4+ T-cell DNA underwent Oncomine TCR Beta short-read sequencing. TCRdb reprocessed the PCR reads with MiXCR, giving one entry per CDR3 protein. The table includes around 4,500 distinct CDR3 sequences, 35% to 50% detected once. Sequencing was done on a sample of CD4+ T cells from blood, cultured in vitro. These receptors were collected from a human donor who had recovered from COVID-19.

The table lists this clonotype with a few counts. The chain links TRBV6-1 to TRBJ1-5; no clear D gene. The CDR3 totals 13 residues. CDR1 MNHNS and CDR2 SASEGT come from the germline V gene. The germline V and J ends were trimmed by 8 bases and 3 bases, with 11 bases remaining between them. CDR3 sequence (DNA): TGTGCCAGCGTCGGTCAGTACAATCAGCCCCAGCATTTT. It specifies CASVGQYNQPQHF.

The rearrangement uses TRBV24-1 and TRBJ2-1; TRBD2 agrees at 12 bases. The CDR3 sequence is 16 residues long. From germline, CDR1 is KGHDR and CDR2 SFDVKD. V lost 4 bases and J lost 5; bases outside the gene matches: 5. CDR3 residues: CATSDPTSGRDNEQFF. The DNA of the CDR3 is TGTGCCACCAGTGACCCGACTAGCGGGAGAGACAATGAGCAGTTCTTC.

The sample holds a few counts of this clonotype. V usage is TRBV5-1 and J usage is TRBJ2-6; D might be TRBD1 (6 bases). The CDR3 is 15 amino acids. Trimming left V 3 bases short and J 0 bases short, with 7 bases between. Germline-derived CDR1 and CDR2 are SGHRS and YFSETQ. For the CDR3, the DNA is TGCGCCAGCAGCTGGACAGACTCTGGGGCCAACGTCCTGACTTTC. It specifies CASSWTDSGANVLTF. Based on the CDR3 plus reference TRBV5-1 and TRBJ2-6, the full variable domain is KAGVTQTPRYLIKTRGQQVTLSCSPISGHRSVSWYQQTPGQGLQFLFEYFSETQRNKGNFPGRFSGRQFSNSRSEMNVSTLELGDSALYLCASSWTDSGANVLTFGAGSRLTVL.

The chain links TRBV20-1 to TRBJ1-1; D remains ambiguous. CDR3 length equals 14 residues. Germline-derived CDR1 and CDR2 are DFQATT and SNEGSKA (reference sequence). V gave up 2 bases and J gave up 1 base, with 11 bases separating them. The CDR3, as DNA: TGCAGTGCTAGATTTGGGGTAACGAACACTGAAGCTTTCTTT. Amino acid sequence: CSARFGVTNTEAFF.

The chain uses TRBV6-1 and TRBJ2-3; no clear D. Germline lookup yields CDR1 MNHNS and CDR2 SASEGT. This CDR3 comprises 16 residues. Trimming removed 3 bases at V and 0 bases at J, with 13 bases between. The CDR3 region is CASSDKGADSTDTQYF. In nucleotides, the CDR3 is TGTGCCAGCAGTGATAAGGGCGCGGACAGCACAGATACGCAGTATTTT.

A few counts support this clonotype. The V and J genes are TRBV19 and TRBJ1-5; a possible D gene is TRBD1 (5 bases). The CDR3 contains 17 residues. V lost 3 bases and J lost 2, with 17 bases in between. Germline-derived CDR1 and CDR2 are LNHDA and SQIVND (reference sequence). In nucleotides, the CDR3 is TGTGCCAGTAGTATCTCGGGGCAAGGGATTCGCAATCAGCCCCAGCATTTT. It specifies CASSISGQGIRNQPQHF.

The chain has TRBV4-2 and TRBJ2-3; TRBD2 aligns across 10 bases. CDR1 is LGHNA, CDR2 YNFKEQ, per germline. J was trimmed by 4 bases and V by 4 bases; bases with no gene match: 5. This CDR3 spans 15 amino acids. The CDR3 protein is CASSPGLAAPDTQYF. CDR3 nucleotide sequence: TGTGCCAGCAGCCCAGGACTAGCGGCCCCAGATACGCAGTATTTT.

This clonotype was observed a few times. This rearrangement joins TRBV2 to TRBJ2-1; D is undetermined. The germline V gene encodes CDR1 SNHLY and CDR2 FYNNEI. CDR3 length: 14 residues. V lost 4 bases and J lost 1, with 8 bases in between. The CDR3 coding sequence is TGTGCCAGCAGTGGGTGGAAATCCTACAATGAGCAGTTCTTC. Residues: CASSGWKSYNEQFF.

This chain connects TRBV5-4 to TRBJ2-2; TRBD2 matches 7 bases. The CDR3 has 17 amino acids. V lost 4 bases and J lost 5; bases outside the gene matches: 14. Germline CDR1 is SGHNT and CDR2 is YYREEE (reference sequence). The CDR3 DNA reads as TGTGCCAGCAGCCCAGCGGCGCCGGGGGGAACGACCGGGGAGCTGTTTTTT. It encodes CASSPAAPGGTTGELFF.

Sample share makes this clonotype medium-sized. This sequence joins TRBV19 and TRBJ2-1; 9 bases align to TRBD2. CDR1 and CDR2 from the germline V gene are LNHDA and SQIVND (reference sequence). V lost 3 bases, J lost 8 bases, and 8 bases stayed unmatched. The CDR3 is 15 residues long. The CDR3 is CASSIVLAGNHEQFF. For the CDR3, the DNA is TGTGCCAGTAGTATCGTGCTAGCGGGAAACCATGAGCAGTTCTTC.

Relative to its sample, this clonotype is medium-sized (0.01 to 0.1%). V gene TRBV28 combines with J gene TRBJ2-1; 10 bases are a match to TRBD2. Germline-derived CDR1 and CDR2 are MDHEN and SYDVKM. This CDR3 is built from 14 residues. Unmatched junction bases numbered 6, after V lost 6 bases and J lost 7 bases. The chain's CDR3 is CASRDSGRLNEQFF. The CDR3 nucleotides are TGTGCCAGCAGAGATAGCGGGAGGTTGAATGAGCAGTTCTTC.

The rearrangement joins TRBV20-1 to TRBJ1-5; D remains unclear. CDR3 length: 16 amino acids. The germline CDR1 and CDR2 sequences are DFQATT and SNEGSKA (reference sequence). V was shortened by 2 bases and J by 2 bases, with 16 bases between the two germline ends. The CDR3 is CSARQRSTIGNQPQHF. The CDR3 DNA sequence: TGCAGTGCTAGACAGCGATCGACAATTGGCAATCAGCCCCAGCATTTT.

The chain couples TRBV7-2 to TRBJ2-7; the match to TRBD2 covers 12 bases. The CDR3 loop spans 14 amino acids. The ends lost 5 bases at V and 2 bases at J; junction bases unmatched: 1. The germline V gene encodes CDR1 SGHTA and CDR2 FQGNSA. CDR3 in amino acids: CASSASGGAYEQYF. CDR3 coding DNA: TGTGCCAGCAGCGCTAGCGGGGGGGCCTACGAGCAGTACTTC. The entire variable domain, with the rest obtained from reference TRBV7-2 and TRBJ2-7, is as follows: GAGVSQSPSNKVTEKGKDVELRCDPISGHTALYWYRQSLGQGLEFLIYFQGNSAPDKSGLPSDRFSAERTGGSVSTLTIQRTQQEDSAVYLCASSASGGAYEQYFGPGTRLTVT.

The chain carries TRBV7-8 and TRBJ2-7; D is unclear. Germline V gene lookup returns CDR1 SGHVS and CDR2 FQNEAQ. V shed 5 bases and J shed 2 bases, with 7 bases lying between them. CDR3 length equals 12 residues. The CDR3 here is CASSPYAYEQYF. The CDR3, as DNA: TGTGCCAGCAGCCCGTACGCCTACGAGCAGTACTTC.

J is TRBJ2-7 and V is TRBV7-3; D is perhaps TRBD2 (6 bases). Germline V gene sequence: CDR1 SGHTA, CDR2 FQGTGA. This CDR3 spans 13 amino acids. V shed 5 bases and J shed 7 bases, with 15 bases lying between them. This CDR3 is CASSPNWGREQYF. CDR3 nucleotide sequence: TGTGCCAGCAGCCCTAACTGGGGGAGGGAGCAGTACTTC.

By frequency in the sample, this clonotype is medium-sized (0.01 to 0.1%). The chain couples TRBV6-1 to TRBJ1-2, with D unresolved. V lost 6 bases and J lost 5, with 19 bases in between. This CDR3 spans 15 amino acids. CDR1 MNHNS and CDR2 SASEGT come from the germline V gene. CDR3 residues: CASSTLPRLLYGYTF. The CDR3 DNA reads as TGTGCCAGCAGCACCCTGCCGCGTCTCCTTTATGGCTACACCTTC.

The chain links TRBV2 to TRBJ1-1; D gene ambiguous. Germline CDR1 SNHLY, CDR2 FYNNEI. Trimming removed 4 bases from V and 2 bases from J, with 8 bases in between. The CDR3 consists of 13 residues. CDR3 sequence reads: CASSALPNTEAFF. As DNA, the CDR3 is TGTGCCAGCAGTGCACTTCCCAACACTGAAGCTTTCTTT.

This chain joins TRBV6-5 and TRBJ1-5; possibly TRBD1 for D (5 bases). Germline lookup yields CDR1 MNHEY and CDR2 SVGAGI. V was shortened by 0 bases and J by 1 base, with 10 bases between the two germline ends. This CDR3 has 16 residues. CDR3 DNA: TGTGCCAGCAGTTACTCCAGGGTTCGGAGCAATCAGCCCCAGCATTTT. Amino acid sequence: CASSYSRVRSNQPQHF.

V and J are TRBV12-3 or TRBV12-4 and TRBJ1-5; no firm D call. Trimming took 3 bases from V and 3 from J, leaving 6 bases between them. The CDR3 spans 13 residues. In nucleotides, the CDR3 is TGTGCCAGCAGTTTTCAGTACAATCAGCCCCAGCATTTT. Protein: CASSFQYNQPQHF.

The chain employs TRBV20-1 and TRBJ1-2; D not resolved. Trimming left V 6 bases short and J 9 bases short, with 17 bases between. CDR1 and CDR2 from the germline V gene are DFQATT and SNEGSKA (reference sequence). This CDR3 contains 12 residues. DNA for the CDR3: TGCAGTGCCGATTATTCATTTGGGAGCTACACCTTC. Its protein is CSADYSFGSYTF.

The chain recombines TRBV7-3 with TRBJ1-1; D unresolved. This CDR3 is built from 13 residues. Trimming removed 2 bases at V and 2 bases at J, with 6 bases between. CDR1 SGHTA and CDR2 FQGTGA come from the germline V gene. The CDR3 nucleotides read TGTGCCAGCAGCTTAGTTCCAAACACTGAAGCTTTCTTT. Translating gives CASSLVPNTEAFF. The full variable domain, in which reference TRBV7-3 and TRBJ1-1 provide the parts outside the CDR3, is GAGVSQTPSNKVTEKGKYVELRCDPISGHTALYWYRQSLGQGPEFLIYFQGTGAADDSGLPNDRFFAVRPEGSVSTLKIQRTERGDSAVYLCASSLVPNTEAFFGQGTRLTVV.

This chain uses TRBV7-6 with TRBJ1-2, with a possible D match to TRBD1 (5 bases). The V gene's germline CDR1 is SGHVS and CDR2 FNYEAQ. The CDR3 runs to 13 residues. The V gene lost 5 bases and the J gene lost 2 bases, with 9 bases spanning the gap. The CDR3 region has the DNA TGTGCCAGCAGCAGCCAGGGAAACTATGGCTACACCTTC. Its protein is CASSSQGNYGYTF.